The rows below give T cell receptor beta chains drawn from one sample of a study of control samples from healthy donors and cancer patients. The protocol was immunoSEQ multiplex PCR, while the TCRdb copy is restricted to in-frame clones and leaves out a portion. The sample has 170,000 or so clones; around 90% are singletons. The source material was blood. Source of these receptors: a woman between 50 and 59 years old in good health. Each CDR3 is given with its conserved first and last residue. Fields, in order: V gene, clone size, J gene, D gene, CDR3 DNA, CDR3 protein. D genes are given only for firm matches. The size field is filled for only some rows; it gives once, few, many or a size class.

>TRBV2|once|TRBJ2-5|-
TGTGCCGGAGGGGGAGTGGGGGAGACCCAGTACTTC
CAGGGVGETQYF
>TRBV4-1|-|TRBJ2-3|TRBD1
TGCGCCAGCAGCCCAGCAGGACAGGGGCCCACAGATACGCAGTATTTT
CASSPAGQGPTDTQYF
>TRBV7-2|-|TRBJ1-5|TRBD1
TGTGCCAGCAGCCCAGCTGGGACAGGGGTCCAGCCCCAGCATTTT
CASSPAGTGVQPQHF
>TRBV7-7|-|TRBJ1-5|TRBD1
TGTGCCAGCAGCCAAGACAGGGGTCAGCCCCAGCATTTT
CASSQDRGQPQHF
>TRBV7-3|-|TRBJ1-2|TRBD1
TGTGCCAGCAGCTTAACTACAGGGGGCCGGTATGGCTACACCTTC
CASSLTTGGRYGYTF
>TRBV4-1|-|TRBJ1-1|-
TGCGCCAGCAGCCTTCAGGGGTTCACTGAAGCTTTCTTT
CASSLQGFTEAFF
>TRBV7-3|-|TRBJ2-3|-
TGTGCCAGCAGCCCCCGCTGGCAGGGGACAATCACAGATACGCAGTATTTT
CASSPRWQGTITDTQYF
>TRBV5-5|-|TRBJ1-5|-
TGTGCCAGCAGCTTCGACCCTTCCCCAAATCAGCCCCAGCATTTT
CASSFDPSPNQPQHF
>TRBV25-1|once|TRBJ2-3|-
TGTGCCAGCAGTATGGGTGCGGCTAGCGGCACAGATACGCAGTATTTT
CASSMGAASGTDTQYF
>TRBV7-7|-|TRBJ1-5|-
TGTGCCAGCAGCGCAACAGAGAATCAGCCCCAGCATTTT
CASSATENQPQHF
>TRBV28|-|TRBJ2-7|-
TGTGCCAGCAGTTCCCCGTCCGGGGGCCTACACTACGAGCAGTACTTC
CASSSPSGGLHYEQYF
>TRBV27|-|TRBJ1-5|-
TGTGCCAGCAGTTGGAACAGTATTAGCAATCAGCCCCAGCATTTT
CASSWNSISNQPQHF
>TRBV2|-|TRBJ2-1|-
TGTGCCAGCAGTGTAGGGAGGAACAATGAGCAGTTCTTC
CASSVGRNNEQFF
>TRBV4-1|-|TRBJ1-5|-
TGCGCCAGCAGCCAAGTTCAGGGCGATCAGCCCCAGCATTTT
CASSQVQGDQPQHF
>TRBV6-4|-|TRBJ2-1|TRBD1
TGTGCCAGCAGTGAACCCGGGACAGGTAATGAGCAGTTCTTC
CASSEPGTGNEQFF
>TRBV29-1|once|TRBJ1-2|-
TGCAGCGTTGGGGGCACAGTTAACTATGGCTACACCTTC
CSVGGTVNYGYTF
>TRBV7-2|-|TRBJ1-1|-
TGTGCCAGCAGCCGAGAACCCGCTGGATACGCTTTCTTT
CASSREPAGYAFF
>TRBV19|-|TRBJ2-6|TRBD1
TGTGCCAGTAGTACCGGACAGGTAGAGGCCAACGTCCTGACTTTC
CASSTGQVEANVLTF
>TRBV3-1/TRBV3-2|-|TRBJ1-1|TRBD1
TGTGCCAGCAGCCAAGCCCAGGGGGCGAGGGACACTGAAGCTTTCTTT
CASSQAQGARDTEAFF
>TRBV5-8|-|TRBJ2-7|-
TGTGCCACCACATGGGGGAAAGGGGGAGTCTACGAGCAGTACTTC
CATTWGKGGVYEQYF
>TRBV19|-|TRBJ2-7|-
TGTGCCAGTACCGAGGGTCACGAGCAGTACTTC
CASTEGHEQYF
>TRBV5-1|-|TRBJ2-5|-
TGCGCCAGCAGCCCATTAAGGGCCCAAGAGACCCAGTACTTC
CASSPLRAQETQYF
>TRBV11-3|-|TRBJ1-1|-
TGTGCCAGCAGCTTAGAGGGGGGAGTCACTGAAGCTTTCTTT
CASSLEGGVTEAFF
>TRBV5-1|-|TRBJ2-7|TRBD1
TGCGCCAGCAGCTTAGGCGACAGGGAATACTACGAGCAGTACTTC
CASSLGDREYYEQYF
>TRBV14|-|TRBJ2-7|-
TGTGCCAGCCGAGACAGCAGCAACTACGAGCAGTACTTC
CASRDSSNYEQYF
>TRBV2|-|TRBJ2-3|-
TGTGCCAGCAGAAGTTTAACAGATACGCAGTATTTT
CASRSLTDTQYF
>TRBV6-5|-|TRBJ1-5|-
TGTGCCAGCAGTTACAGGGACGGTCAGCCCCAGCATTTT
CASSYRDGQPQHF
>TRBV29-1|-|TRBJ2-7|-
TGCAGCGCCATTCAGGGGCTCTTGGAAGAGCAGTACTTC
CSAIQGLLEEQYF
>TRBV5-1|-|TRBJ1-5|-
TGCGCCAGCGCGACAGAAAGCAATCAGCCCCAGCATTTT
CASATESNQPQHF
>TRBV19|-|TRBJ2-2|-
TGTGCCAGTAGTATAAGTAACTCCTACACCGGGGAGCTGTTTTTT
CASSISNSYTGELFF
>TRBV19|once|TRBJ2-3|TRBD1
TGTGCCAGTAGTAAGCACAGGGGTGCAGATACGCAGTATTTT
CASSKHRGADTQYF
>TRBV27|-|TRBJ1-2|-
TGTGCCAGCAGTCTGGTAGCTAACTATGGCTACACCTTC
CASSLVANYGYTF
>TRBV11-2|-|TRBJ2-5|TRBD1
TGTGCCAGCAGCCTTGGACAGGGCTATGAGACCCAGTACTTC
CASSLGQGYETQYF
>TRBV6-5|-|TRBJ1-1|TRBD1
TGTGCCAGCAGACCAGGAAGGGGGCGCGGGGCCGAAGCTTTCTTT
CASRPGRGRGAEAFF
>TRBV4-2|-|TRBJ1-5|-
TGTGCCAGCAGCCAAGGGACCCAGGGCTATAGCAATCAGCCCCAGCATTTT
CASSQGTQGYSNQPQHF
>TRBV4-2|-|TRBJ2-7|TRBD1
TGTGCCAGCAGCCAAGGTGGGACAGGACGAGACGAGCAGTACTTC
CASSQGGTGRDEQYF
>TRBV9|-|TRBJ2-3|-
TGTGCCAGCAGCGGGGTAACCTACTCCGATACGCAGTATTTT
CASSGVTYSDTQYF
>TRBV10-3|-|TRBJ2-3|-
TGTGCCATCAGGTCGTCCGGGACTAGCACAGATACGCAGTATTTT
CAIRSSGTSTDTQYF
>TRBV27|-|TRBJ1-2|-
TGTGCCAGCAGGTACGGACTCAACTATGGCTACACCTTC
CASRYGLNYGYTF
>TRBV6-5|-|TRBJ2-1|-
TGTGCCAGCAGTAAAACCCAGCGAGGTGAGCAGTTCTTC
CASSKTQRGEQFF
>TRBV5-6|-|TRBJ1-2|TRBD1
TGTGCCAGCAGCTCCCGGGACAGGGACGGCTACACCTTC
CASSSRDRDGYTF
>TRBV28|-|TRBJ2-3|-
TGTGCCAGCAGTTCAAAAGGTGTTCGTAGCGGCCACACAGATACGCAGTATTTT
CASSSKGVRSGHTDTQYF
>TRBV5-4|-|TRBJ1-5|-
TGTGCCAGCAGCTTAGGAGGGGGGGGGCAGCCCCAGCATTTT
CASSLGGGGQPQHF
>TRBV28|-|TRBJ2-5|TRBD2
TGTGCCAGCAAGGTGCTAGCGGGAGCCTCACAAGAGACCCAGTACTTC
CASKVLAGASQETQYF
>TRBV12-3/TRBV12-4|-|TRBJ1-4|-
TGTGCCAGCATCAGAGGGGGAGAAAAACTGTTTTTT
CASIRGGEKLFF
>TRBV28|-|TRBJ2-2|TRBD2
TGTGCCAGCAGTTCGGGACTAGCGGGAACCGGGGAGCTGTTTTTT
CASSSGLAGTGELFF
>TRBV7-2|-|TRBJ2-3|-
TGTGCCAGCAGAGACCGTACCTACGTAACAGATACGCAGTATTTT
CASRDRTYVTDTQYF
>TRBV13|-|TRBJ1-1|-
TGTGCCAGCAGCCCCAGAGTCCCCAGGAACACTGAAGCTTTCTTT
CASSPRVPRNTEAFF
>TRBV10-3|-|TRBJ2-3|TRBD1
TGTGCCATCAGACCGACAGGGGATAGGGATACGCAGTATTTT
CAIRPTGDRDTQYF
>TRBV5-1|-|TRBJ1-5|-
TGCGCCAGCAGCTTGATGCCGGGGAGCAATCAGCCCCAGCATTTT
CASSLMPGSNQPQHF
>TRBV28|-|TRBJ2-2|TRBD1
TGTGCCAGCAGGAAGACGACAGGGAGCGACACCGGGGAGCTGTTTTTT
CASRKTTGSDTGELFF
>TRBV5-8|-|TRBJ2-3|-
TGTGCCAGCAGCCTACAGGGCTTGGGCCCAGATACGCAGTATTTT
CASSLQGLGPDTQYF